The 24 T cell receptor beta chains below all came from one sample that was sequenced in a study of T cells in tuberculosis (dated by TCRdb to 2016 to 2018). Library construction relied on the immunoSEQ multiplex PCR assay. Sourced from immuneACCESS, this table was stored by TCRdb with only in-frame sequences that have V and J called. A share of the clones is absent; for the studies checked, an unresolved V gene accounts for under half, and the remainder has no known explanation. This sample lists approximately 53,000 clones; about 96% were detected once. The ten largest account for 1.4% to 1.5% of the sample. Read against the paper, the sample's time point label means: new active TB diagnosis, blood taken before or within 7 days of starting treatment. The sample in question was PBMCs, obtained at tuberculosis diagnosis. The receptors stem from an adult with tuberculosis.

V is TRBV4-3 and J is TRBJ1-4; D is unresolved. The germline V gene encodes CDR1 LGHNA and CDR2 YSLEER. Deletions cut 4 bases from V and 4 bases from J, with 10 bases between. The CDR3 is made up of 14 amino acids. The CDR3 loop reads CASSRLFGNEKLFF. CDR3 nucleotide sequence: TGCGCCAGCAGCCGCCTTTTCGGTAATGAAAAACTGTTTTTT.

This clone was found once. The V and J genes are TRBV6-5 and TRBJ2-1, with unresolved D. This CDR3 comprises 14 residues. Germline-derived CDR1 and CDR2 are MNHEY and SVGAGI. The V end lost 6 bases, the J end lost 0 bases, and 9 bases lay between the germline ends. In DNA, the CDR3 is TGTGCCAGCAGCCCGACAAGCTCCTACAATGAGCAGTTCTTC. Translation gives CASSPTSSYNEQFF.

The genes are TRBV6-4 and TRBJ1-2; tentatively, D is TRBD1 (6 bases). With 0 bases removed from V and 8 bases from J, the gap between germline ends came to 10 bases. In germline, CDR1 is MRHNA, CDR2 SNTAGT. The CDR3 consists of 13 residues. The CDR3 DNA reads TGTGCCAGCAGTGACTCGATCCAGGGGGGCTACACCTTC. Translated, it gives CASSDSIQGGYTF.

This clone was counted a single time. The same CDR3 arises from other DNA sequences in this sample as well. The chain couples TRBV7-2 to TRBJ2-5, with D unclear. Trimming pared 1 base from V and 7 bases from J, leaving 10 bases between. Per the germline V gene, CDR1 is SGHTA and CDR2 is FQGNSA. CDR3 length: 13 amino acids. The CDR3 loop is CASSLGLSGTQYF. CDR3 DNA sequence: TGTGCCAGCAGCTTAGGCCTTAGTGGGACCCAGTACTTC.

The genes are TRBV9 and TRBJ1-1; D is ambiguous. Germline V CDR1 and CDR2: SGDLS, YYNGEE. V was clipped by 3 bases and J by 2 bases, with 14 bases between them. The CDR3 contains 15 residues. The CDR3 DNA sequence: TGTGCCAGCAGCGCCGCCCAGGCAGGAAACACTGAAGCTTTCTTT. It encodes CASSAAQAGNTEAFF.

The genes are TRBV14 and TRBJ2-7, with 7 bases matching TRBD1. V lost 3 bases and J lost 2; bases outside the gene matches: 4. This CDR3 spans 14 amino acids. The germline gives CDR1 SGHDN, CDR2 FVKESK. Written as DNA, the CDR3 is TGTGCCAGCAGCCAGAGGGGGCCCACCTACGAGCAGTACTTC. Translated, it gives CASSQRGPTYEQYF.

With regard to this clone: Other DNA sequences in the same sample also yield this CDR3. The J gene is TRBJ2-5, the V gene TRBV7-2, with 7 bases matching TRBD2. Germline trimming cut 1 base from V and 2 bases from J; bases unmatched to any gene: 10. CDR3 size: 17 residues. Germline V gives CDR1 SGHTA, CDR2 FQGNSA. The CDR3 spells CASSLVASGRGQETQYF. In DNA form, the CDR3 reads TGTGCCAGCAGCTTAGTGGCTAGCGGTAGAGGTCAAGAGACCCAGTACTTC.

The chain is built from TRBV15 and TRBJ1-1; a possible D gene is TRBD1 (5 bases). Germline V gene lookup returns CDR1 LNHNV and CDR2 YYDKDF (reference sequence). The CDR3 runs to 15 residues. Trimming stripped 1 base from V and 3 bases from J, with 12 bases between. Here the CDR3 reads CATSRAKGLDTEAFF. CDR3 in DNA: TGTGCCACCAGCAGAGCAAAGGGACTGGACACTGAAGCTTTCTTT.

The rearrangement joins TRBV13 to TRBJ2-7; 7 bases are shared with TRBD2. The germline CDR1 and CDR2 sequences are PRHDT and FYEKMQ (reference sequence). Trimming removed 1 base from V and 3 bases from J; junction bases left unmatched: 6. The CDR3 loop spans 15 amino acids. The CDR3 here is CASSLAGGLFYEQYF. CDR3 sequence (DNA): TGTGCCAGCAGCTTAGCGGGAGGTTTATTCTACGAGCAGTACTTC.

The chain recombines TRBV7-9 with TRBJ2-1, with 14 nucleotides matching TRBD2. The germline V gene encodes CDR1 SEHNR and CDR2 FQNEAQ (reference sequence). After removal of 5 bases from V and 0 bases from J, the junction contained 6 bases not matched to a gene. This CDR3 has 18 residues. CDR3 loop: CASSPWGLAGDSYNEQFF. DNA for the CDR3: TGTGCCAGCAGCCCATGGGGACTAGCGGGAGACTCCTACAATGAGCAGTTCTTC.

The table lists this clone with a few counts. V is TRBV19 and J is TRBJ1-1; D is ambiguous. Per germline, CDR1 LNHDA and CDR2 SQIVND (reference sequence). V lost 7 bases and J 5 bases, leaving 14 bases between the germline ends. There are 13 residues in the CDR3. CDR3 loop: CASTRDGRTEAFF. CDR3 in DNA: TGTGCCAGTACCCGCGATGGGAGAACTGAAGCTTTCTTT.

This chain links TRBV28 with TRBJ1-2; no definite D call. The CDR3 totals 17 residues. Germline V gives CDR1 MDHEN, CDR2 SYDVKM. Trimming took off 3 bases at V and 0 bases at J, with 17 bases between the two ends. CDR3 amino acids: CASSFPGNSGANYGYTF. The CDR3 coding sequence is TGTGCCAGCAGTTTCCCCGGGAACTCCGGGGCTAACTATGGCTACACCTTC.

CDR3 sequence: CASSRGVGVNEKLFF. The CDR3 DNA sequence: TGTGCCAGCAGTAGGGGTGTAGGGGTTAATGAAAAACTGTTTTTT. The genes are TRBV6-6 and TRBJ1-4; a weak D match, TRBD1 (5 bases). Germline lookup yields CDR1 MNHNY and CDR2 SVGAGI (reference sequence). The V end was cut by 5 bases, the J end by 4 bases, with 14 bases between. The CDR3 spans 15 residues.

V and J are TRBV7-6 and TRBJ2-3; the D gene is possibly TRBD2 (6 bases). Trimming removed 3 bases at V and 8 bases at J, with 12 bases between. The germline CDR1 and CDR2 sequences are SGHVS and FNYEAQ. The CDR3 covers 13 residues. This CDR3 is CASSFSASATQYF. In DNA, the CDR3 is TGTGCCAGCAGCTTTTCGGCTAGCGCTACGCAGTATTTT.

This chain connects TRBV19 to TRBJ2-7; TRBD2 matches 10 bases. The CDR3 consists of 15 residues. V was pared by 5 bases and J by 3 bases, with 7 bases of the junction left unmatched. The germline CDR1 and CDR2 sequences are LNHDA and SQIVND (reference sequence). The CDR3: CASSLAGTSVYEQYF. The CDR3 nucleotides read TGTGCCAGTAGTTTAGCCGGGACTAGCGTCTACGAGCAGTACTTC. The full variable domain, with the rest looked up from reference TRBV19 and TRBJ2-7, is DGGITQSPKYLFRKEGQNVTLSCEQNLNHDAMYWYRQDPGQGLRLIYYSQIVNDFQKGDIAEGYSVSREKKESFPLTVTSAQKNPTAFYLCASSLAGTSVYEQYFGPGTRLTVT.

The chain couples TRBV18 to TRBJ2-7; TRBD1 agrees at 10 bases. CDR1 is KGHSH and CDR2 is LQKENI in the germline V gene. J gave up 5 bases and V 2 bases, and 18 bases lay outside the gene matches. The CDR3 length is 19 residues. CDR3 DNA sequence: TGTGCCAGCTCACCAATAGGCGGTTTATGGGACAGGGGATCCCACGAGCAGTACTTC. It is translated as CASSPIGGLWDRGSHEQYF.

This chain joins TRBV4-3 and TRBJ2-7; D may be TRBD1 (6 bases). CDR1 and CDR2 (germline): LGHNA, YSLEER. The CDR3 is 18 amino acids. V was clipped by 0 bases and J by 3 bases, with 21 bases between them. The CDR3 here is CASSQDLVWSGHYYEQYF. DNA of the CDR3: TGCGCCAGCAGCCAAGATCTAGTATGGTCGGGACATTACTACGAGCAGTACTTC.

The V gene is TRBV5-1, the J gene TRBJ2-7; D is possibly TRBD1 (6 bases). The CDR3 runs to 15 residues. Germline V CDR1 and CDR2: SGHRS, YFSETQ. V was cut by 0 bases and J by 5 bases, with 15 bases left in between. The CDR3 loop reads CASSLDHRDLNEQYF. In nucleotides, the CDR3 is TGCGCCAGCAGCTTGGATCACAGGGACCTTAACGAGCAGTACTTC.

The gene calls are TRBV19 and TRBJ1-2; 8 nucleotides agree with TRBD1. J was trimmed by 4 bases and V by 7 bases; bases with no gene match: 8. CDR1 is LNHDA and CDR2 is SQIVND in the germline V gene (reference sequence). The CDR3 length is 14 residues. Written as DNA, the CDR3 is TGTGCCAGTACCCCGACAGGGGTTGGCTATGGCTACACCTTC. It translates to CASTPTGVGYGYTF.

This rearrangement joins TRBV21-1 to TRBJ2-7; the D segment call TRBD2 is taken from the table without a DNA check. TRBV21-1 is marked as a pseudogene. The CDR3 contains 16 residues. The CDR3 sequence: CASSNRCAASSYEQYF. The DNA of the CDR3 is TGTGCCAGCAGCAATAGGTGCGCGGCGTCCTCCTACGAGCAGTACTTC.

The chain recombines TRBV10-3 with TRBJ2-2; possibly TRBD2 for D (6 bases). The V gene lost 3 bases and the J gene lost 5 bases, with 13 bases spanning the gap. Germline V gives CDR1 ENHRY, CDR2 SYGVKD. The CDR3 has 15 amino acids. CDR3 sequence: CAISEGGAGTGELFF. The CDR3 DNA reads TGTGCCATCAGTGAAGGAGGGGCAGGTACCGGGGAGCTGTTTTTT.

This chain joins TRBV7-9 and TRBJ2-7, with D perhaps TRBD1 (6 bases). V dropped 0 bases and J dropped 7 bases, with 13 bases sitting between them. The CDR3 is 14 amino acids. In germline, CDR1 is SEHNR, CDR2 FQNEAQ (reference sequence). CDR3 in DNA: TGTGCCAGCAGCTTAGCCTCGGACAGTCGGGAGCAGTACTTC. Translation: CASSLASDSREQYF.

V gene TRBV5-1 combines with J gene TRBJ2-5, with a possible D match to TRBD1 (5 bases). With 0 bases removed from V and 2 bases from J, the gap between germline ends came to 8 bases. The CDR3 contains 14 residues. Germline-derived CDR1 and CDR2 are SGHRS and YFSETQ. CDR3 DNA: TGCGCCAGCAGCTTGGGGGCAGGGCAAGAGACCCAGTACTTC. It specifies CASSLGAGQETQYF.

This chain uses TRBV10-2 with TRBJ1-2; TRBD1 aligns across 10 bases. This CDR3 has 13 residues. V was clipped by 5 bases and J by 6 bases; unmatched bases: 3. Germline CDR1 and CDR2: WSHSY and SAAADI. The CDR3 is CASSPTGGDGYTF. The DNA for the CDR3 is TGCGCCAGCAGTCCGACAGGGGGCGATGGCTACACCTTC.